This T cell receptor beta chain was profiled in a study of T cell clones after liver transplantation. The overall study: TCRbeta sequencing after a pre-transplant mixed lymphocyte reaction identified graft-donor-reactive clones, later tracked in post-transplant blood.

TCRbeta sequences of proliferating CFSE-low MLR cells were labeled alloreactive. Profiling relied on immunoSEQ multiplex PCR, and the TCRdb table lists in-frame clones only, not all of them. The table records approximately 1,300 clones, roughly 29% of them present only once. This clone is large in the sample. Its specificity is not known. The same CDR3 arises from other DNA sequences in this sample as well. Sequenced material: CD8+ T cells from PBMCs cultured with third-party cells. The source is a human patient who received a liver transplant. Some T cells may originate from the graft donor.

CDR3: CASSDGTSGYNEQFF. DNA for the CDR3: TGTGCCAGCAGTGACGGGACTAGCGGATACAATGAGCAGTTCTTC. The V gene is TRBV27, the J gene TRBJ2-1; 11 positions match TRBD2. The germline CDR1 and CDR2 sequences are MNHEY and SMNVEV (reference sequence). The ends lost 5 bases at V and 4 bases at J; junction bases unmatched: 4. This CDR3 is built from 15 residues.